The T cell receptor beta chain described here comes from a study of TIL therapy for anti-PD-1-resistant metastatic lung cancer. Study background: A handful of tumors were EGFR-mutant and two were ALK-rearranged.

Time point of the sample: pre-treatment sample, taken before nivolumab and TIL therapy. Sequencing used immunoSEQ v3. Libraries were prepared by immunoSEQ multiplex PCR; TCRdb keeps only in-frame clonotypes and omits some of them. The profile shows around 59,000 clones, approximately 69% of them singletons. The sample consisted of blood, taken at baseline. This sequence originates from a person between 25 and 79 years old with non-small cell lung cancer.

The CDR3: CASSLGRDTQYF. Written as DNA, the CDR3 is TGCGCCAGCAGCTTAGGGAGGGATACGCAGTATTTT. The chain uses TRBV5-1 and TRBJ2-3; possible D gene TRBD2, 6 bases. The CDR3 is made up of 12 amino acids. V lost 2 bases to trimming and J lost 6 bases, with 7 bases between them. Germline V gene data show CDR1 as SGHRS and CDR2 as YFSETQ.